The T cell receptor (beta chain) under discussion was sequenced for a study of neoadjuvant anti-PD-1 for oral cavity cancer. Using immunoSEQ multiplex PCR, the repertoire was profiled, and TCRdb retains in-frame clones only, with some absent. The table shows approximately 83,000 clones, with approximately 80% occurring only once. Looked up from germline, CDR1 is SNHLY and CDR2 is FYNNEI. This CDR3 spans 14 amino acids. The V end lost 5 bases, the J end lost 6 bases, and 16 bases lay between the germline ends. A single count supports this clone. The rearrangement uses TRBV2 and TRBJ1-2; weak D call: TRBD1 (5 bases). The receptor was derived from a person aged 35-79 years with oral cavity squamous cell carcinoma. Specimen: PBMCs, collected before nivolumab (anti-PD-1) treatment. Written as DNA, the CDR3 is TGTGCCAGCAGTCGGGACGGGCAGGGCCATGGCTACACCTTC. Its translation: CASSRDGQGHGYTF.